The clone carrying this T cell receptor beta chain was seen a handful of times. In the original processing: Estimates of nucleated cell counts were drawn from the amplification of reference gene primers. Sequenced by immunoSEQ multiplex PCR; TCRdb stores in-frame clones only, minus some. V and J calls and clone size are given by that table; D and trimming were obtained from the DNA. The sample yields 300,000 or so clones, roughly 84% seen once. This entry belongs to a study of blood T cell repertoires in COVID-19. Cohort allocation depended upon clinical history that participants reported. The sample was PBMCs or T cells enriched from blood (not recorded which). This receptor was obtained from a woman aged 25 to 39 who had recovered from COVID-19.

This chain's CDR3 is CASSAEGDGYEQYF. In nucleotides, the CDR3 is TGTGCCAGCAGTGCAGAGGGGGACGGCTACGAGCAGTACTTC. The chain is built from TRBV2 and TRBJ2-7; maybe TRBD1 (6 bases). V was trimmed by 4 bases and J by 3 bases, leaving 13 bases between them. Germline CDR1 SNHLY, CDR2 FYNNEI. This CDR3 spans 14 amino acids.